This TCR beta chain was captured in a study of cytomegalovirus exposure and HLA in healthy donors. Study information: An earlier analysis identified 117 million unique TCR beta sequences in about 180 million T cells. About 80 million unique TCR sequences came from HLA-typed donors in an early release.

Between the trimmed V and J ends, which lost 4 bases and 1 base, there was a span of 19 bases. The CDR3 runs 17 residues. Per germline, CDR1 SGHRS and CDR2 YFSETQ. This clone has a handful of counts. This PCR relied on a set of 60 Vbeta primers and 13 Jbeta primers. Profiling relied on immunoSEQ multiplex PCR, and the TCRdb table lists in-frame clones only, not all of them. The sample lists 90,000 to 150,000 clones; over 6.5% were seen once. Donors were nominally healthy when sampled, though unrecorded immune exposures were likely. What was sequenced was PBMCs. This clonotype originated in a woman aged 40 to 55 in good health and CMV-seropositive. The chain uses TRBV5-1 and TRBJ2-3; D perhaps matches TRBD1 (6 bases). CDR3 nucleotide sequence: TGCGCCAGCAGCGGATCAGGGGCCCGACAGGGCACAGATACGCAGTATTTT. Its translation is CASSGSGARQGTDTQYF.